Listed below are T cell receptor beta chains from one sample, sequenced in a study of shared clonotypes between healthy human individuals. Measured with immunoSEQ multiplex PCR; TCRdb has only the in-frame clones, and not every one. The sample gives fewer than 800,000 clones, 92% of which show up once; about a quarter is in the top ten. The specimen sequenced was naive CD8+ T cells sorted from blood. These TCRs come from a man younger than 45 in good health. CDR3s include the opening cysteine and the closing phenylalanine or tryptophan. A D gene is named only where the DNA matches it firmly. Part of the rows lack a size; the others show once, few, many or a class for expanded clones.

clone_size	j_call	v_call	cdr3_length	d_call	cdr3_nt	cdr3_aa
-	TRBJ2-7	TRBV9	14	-	TGTGCCAGCAGCGCCCATGACAGTGCCTACGAGCAGTACTTC	CASSAHDSAYEQYF
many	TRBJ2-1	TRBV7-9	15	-	TGTGCCAGCAGCCCTGGGGGGATACGTTTGCATGAGCAGTTCTTC	CASSPGGIRLHEQFF
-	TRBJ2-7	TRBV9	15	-	TGTGCCAGCAGCGTGGGACAATTCGATCCCTACGAGCAGTACTTC	CASSVGQFDPYEQYF
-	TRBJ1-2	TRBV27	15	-	TGTGCCAGCGGACTTGGGCTGACAGGTCCAGATGGCTACACCTTC	CASGLGLTGPDGYTF
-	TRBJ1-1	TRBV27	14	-	TGTGCCAGCAGTGGGACTCAAAGGGGCACTGAAGCTTTCTTT	CASSGTQRGTEAFF
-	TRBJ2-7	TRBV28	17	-	TGTGCCAGCATCCTTAGAGGGGGACCAACTGGAAGCTACGAGCAGTACTTC	CASILRGGPTGSYEQYF
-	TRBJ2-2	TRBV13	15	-	TGTGCCAGCAGCCTAGACGGGCAAGGGACCGGGGAGCTGTTTTTT	CASSLDGQGTGELFF
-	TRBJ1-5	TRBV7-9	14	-	TGTGCCAGCAGCAAGGACAGTAGCAATCAGCCCCAGCATTTT	CASSKDSSNQPQHF
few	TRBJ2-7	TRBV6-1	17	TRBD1	TGTGCCAGCAGTGAAAACTACTTCGACAGGGCCTCCTACGAGCAGTACTTC	CASSENYFDRASYEQYF
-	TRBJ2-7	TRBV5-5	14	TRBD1	TGTGCCAGCAGCTCGAGACAGGGCTCCTACGAGCAGTACTTC	CASSSRQGSYEQYF
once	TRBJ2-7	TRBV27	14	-	TGTGCCAGCAGTTACTCCGGGACCCACTACGAGCAGTACTTC	CASSYSGTHYEQYF
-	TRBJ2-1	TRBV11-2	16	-	TGTGCCACCCTAAAACCCCAGGGAGTCAGGTTCCATGAGCAGTTCTTC	CATLKPQGVRFHEQFF
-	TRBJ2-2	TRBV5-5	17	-	TGTGCCAGCAGCTTGGGGGCTCGGGCTGGAAACACCGGGGAGCTGTTTTTT	CASSLGARAGNTGELFF
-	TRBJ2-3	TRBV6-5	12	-	TGTGCCAGCTACACCCTCGGAGATACGCAGTATTTT	CASYTLGDTQYF
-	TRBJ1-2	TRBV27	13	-	TGTGCCAGCAGCCCGGGTGTACACTATGGCTACACCTTC	CASSPGVHYGYTF
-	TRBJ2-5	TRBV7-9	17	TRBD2	TGTGCCAGCAGTCCCCCCCGCGGACTAGCGCCCCAAGAGACCCAGTACTTC	CASSPPRGLAPQETQYF
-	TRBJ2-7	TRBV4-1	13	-	TGCGCCAGCAGCTCGGGACTCCTCTACGAGCAGTACTTC	CASSSGLLYEQYF
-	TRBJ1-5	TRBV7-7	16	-	TGTGCTAGCAGCTTAGTCAGCAGGGGAGTAGATCAGCCCCAGCATTTT	CASSLVSRGVDQPQHF
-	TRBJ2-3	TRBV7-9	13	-	TGTGCCAGCAGCTCCGGACCTATAGATACGCAGTATTTT	CASSSGPIDTQYF
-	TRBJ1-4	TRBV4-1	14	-	TGCGCCAGCAGCCAAGGGCAAAGGAATGAAAAACTGTTTTTT	CASSQGQRNEKLFF
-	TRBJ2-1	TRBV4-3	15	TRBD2	TGCGCCAGCAGCCAAAGGGCTAGCGGAAACAATGAGCAGTTCTTC	CASSQRASGNNEQFF
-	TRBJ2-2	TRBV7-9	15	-	TGTGCCAGCAGCTTATTTGGGGCGAGCACCGGGGAGCTGTTTTTT	CASSLFGASTGELFF
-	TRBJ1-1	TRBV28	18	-	TGTGCCAGCAGTTCTTTTATCGTGAGATACAGGAGGACCACTGAAGCTTTCTTT	CASSSFIVRYRRTTEAFF
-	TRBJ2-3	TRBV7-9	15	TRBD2	TGTGCCAGCAGCTCCCTAGCGGGAGGTGAAGATACGCAGTATTTT	CASSSLAGGEDTQYF
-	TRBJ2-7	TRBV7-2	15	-	TGTGCCAGCAGCTCCTACCCCGGACCGGGCTACGAGCAGTACTTC	CASSSYPGPGYEQYF
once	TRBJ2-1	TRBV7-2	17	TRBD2	TGTGCCAGCAGCGACACCCTACTAGCGGGATACAATTCTGAGCAGTTCTTC	CASSDTLLAGYNSEQFF
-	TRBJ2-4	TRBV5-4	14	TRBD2	TGTGCCAGCAGCTTGGGGGACTACGAAAACATTCAGTACTTC	CASSLGDYENIQYF
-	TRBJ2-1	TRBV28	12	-	TGTGCCAGCAGTACAACCATCAATGAGCAGTTCTTC	CASSTTINEQFF
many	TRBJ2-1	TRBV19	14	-	TGTGCCAGTAGTATACTCGAGGGTCTCAATGAGCAGTTCTTC	CASSILEGLNEQFF
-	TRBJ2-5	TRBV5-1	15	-	TGCGCCAGCAGCTTTTCCGACGTTGCGGGAGAGACCCAGTACTTC	CASSFSDVAGETQYF
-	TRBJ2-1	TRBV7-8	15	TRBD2	TGTGCCAGCAGTTCCACTAGCGGGAGATTCGATGAGCAGTTCTTC	CASSSTSGRFDEQFF
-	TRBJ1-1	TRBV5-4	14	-	TGTGCCAGCAGCTTGTTCGGAGGGAACACTGAAGCTTTCTTT	CASSLFGGNTEAFF
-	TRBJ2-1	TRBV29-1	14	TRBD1	TGCAGCGTTTCCGGGACAGCCTCCTACAATGAGCAGTTCTTC	CSVSGTASYNEQFF
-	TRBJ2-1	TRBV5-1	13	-	TGCGCCAGCAGCTACGGGACCGCCACTGAGCAGTTCTTC	CASSYGTATEQFF
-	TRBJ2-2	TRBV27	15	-	TGTGCCAGCAGGCCCATCGGAGGGTCCACCGGGGAGCTGTTTTTT	CASRPIGGSTGELFF
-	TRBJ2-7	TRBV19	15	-	TGTGCCAGTAGTATAAGAGAGGGAGCAGCCTACGAGCAGTACTTC	CASSIREGAAYEQYF
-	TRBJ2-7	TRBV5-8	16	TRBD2	TGTGCCAGCACTAATCCACTAGCGGGTTCCCCCTACGAGCAGTACTTC	CASTNPLAGSPYEQYF
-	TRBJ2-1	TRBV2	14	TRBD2	TGTGCCAGCAGCCGAGCGGGGGGGCGGAGTGAGCAGTTCTTC	CASSRAGGRSEQFF
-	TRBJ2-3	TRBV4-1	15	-	TGCGCCAGCAGCCCAAGCGGCCCTAGCACAGATACGCAGTATTTT	CASSPSGPSTDTQYF
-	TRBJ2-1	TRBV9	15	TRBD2	TGTGCCAGCAGCCCCCGACTAGCGGGTGACAATGAGCAGTTCTTC	CASSPRLAGDNEQFF
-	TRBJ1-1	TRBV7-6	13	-	TGTGCCAGCAGCTTAGGGGCTAGGACTGAAGCTTTCTTT	CASSLGARTEAFF
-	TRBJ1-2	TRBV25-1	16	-	TGTGCCAGCAGTGAAACCCGACAGGTGTTCATGAATGGCTACACCTTC	CASSETRQVFMNGYTF
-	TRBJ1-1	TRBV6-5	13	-	TGTGCCACCAAACCAATAATGAACACTGAAGCTTTCTTT	CATKPIMNTEAFF
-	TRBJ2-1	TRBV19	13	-	TGTGCCACTAGTTTAATTCTAAACAATGAGCAGTTCTTC	CATSLILNNEQFF
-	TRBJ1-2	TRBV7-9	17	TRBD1	TGTGCCAGCAGCTTGGAGGGGGCACTAATCACGCTCTATGGCTACACCTTC	CASSLEGALITLYGYTF
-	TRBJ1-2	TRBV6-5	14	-	TGTGCCAGCAGTTACGTAAAGGGTACCTATGGCTACACCTTC	CASSYVKGTYGYTF
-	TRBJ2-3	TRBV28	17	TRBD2	TGTGCCAGCAGTTCCTGGGGCGGTAGCGGGAGGGTCGATACGCAGTATTTT	CASSSWGGSGRVDTQYF